The subject of this entry is one T cell receptor (beta chain). In this sample, this clone turned up once. The antigen this receptor binds is unknown. No much larger clone is present one base from it, and per-base qualities are unavailable. The data were taken from a study of cytomegalovirus exposure and HLA in healthy donors (dated by TCRdb to 2015 to 2018). For the wider study: The 670 or so repertoires of the first cohort and the roughly 120 validation repertoires were produced on the same platform, according to a later analysis. The study was designed to test whether signatures of past pathogen exposure could be identified by cataloging public T cell receptors. To predict cytomegalovirus infection status, the study brought together high-throughput TCR immunosequencing, statistical association of individual TCRs with disease status, and machine learning. In addition to the first cohort of 666 subjects, a separate validation cohort of some 120 different subjects was used.

The donors belonged to the validation cohort of around 120 subjects, which was separate from the approximately 700-subject first cohort. Results the study describes overall, beyond this receptor: In the study, 164 TCR beta chains were listed as associated with cytomegalovirus. The validation cohort had no HLA typing available for a later analysis, so co-occurrence within that cohort was assessed over all 110 or so repertoires. In vitro tests confirmed that a few of the cytomegalovirus-associated TCR beta chains recognize cytomegalovirus antigens. A later analysis found that TCRs clustered in the first cohort also tended to co-occur in the 120 validation repertoires, with approximately 95% of cluster scores above 0. The authors suggested that the approach could potentially be extended to other disease states and immunological phenotypes. Most TCR sequences were observed very rarely across donors, whereas some public TCRs were present in many individuals. In both the original and validation cohorts, the classifier was reported to diagnose cytomegalovirus status with high specificity and sensitivity.

The CDR3 goes from the cysteine to the phenylalanine over 16 residues. Only the CDR3 part of the read is kept: 48 bases, read in frame from the first base. Germline trimming: 3 bases from V, 3 bases from J; junction bases outside gene matches: 2. The germline V gene sets CDR1 to MNHNS and CDR2 to SASEGT. Library construction relied on the immunoSEQ multiplex PCR assay. In the source study's methods: A statistical classification framework was built to diagnose cytomegalovirus status from the catalog of TCR beta chain sequences. TCRdb holds this immuneACCESS table with in-frame rearrangements only. Some clones are missing; in checked studies, unresolved V genes explain under half, and the rest has no known cause. V and J calls plus clone size are reproduced from that table; the DNA served to infer D and trimming. Within this sample are about 130,000 clones, with roughly 89% of them counted one time only. The ten largest account for around 3.1% of the sample.

Material for sequencing was PBMCs. The chain uses TRBV6-1 and TRBJ2-2, with 12 bases matching TRBD2. This sequence was found in a man aged 25 to 45 in good health and CMV-seronegative. The CDR3 protein: CASSERLAGDTGELFF. The base sequence is TGTGCCAGCAGTGAGAGACTAGCGGGGGACACCGGGGAGCTGTTTTTT.